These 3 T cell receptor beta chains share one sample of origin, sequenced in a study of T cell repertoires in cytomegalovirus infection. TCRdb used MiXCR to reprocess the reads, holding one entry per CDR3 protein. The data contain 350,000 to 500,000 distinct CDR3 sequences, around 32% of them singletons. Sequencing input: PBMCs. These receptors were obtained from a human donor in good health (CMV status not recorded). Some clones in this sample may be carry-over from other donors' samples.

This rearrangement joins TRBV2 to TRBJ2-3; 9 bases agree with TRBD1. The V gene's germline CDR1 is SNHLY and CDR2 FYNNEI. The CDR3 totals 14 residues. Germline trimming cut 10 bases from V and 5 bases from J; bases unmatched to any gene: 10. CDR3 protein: CANSPDRGGDTQYF. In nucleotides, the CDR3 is TGTGCCAACTCCCCGGACAGGGGAGGAGATACGCAGTATTTT.

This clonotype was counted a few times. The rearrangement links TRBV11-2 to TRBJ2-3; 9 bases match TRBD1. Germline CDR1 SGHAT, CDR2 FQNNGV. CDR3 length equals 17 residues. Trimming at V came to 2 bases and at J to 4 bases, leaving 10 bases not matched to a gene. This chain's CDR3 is CASSLSARTGVSDTQYF. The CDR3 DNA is TGTGCCAGCAGCTTATCGGCCCGGACAGGGGTATCAGATACGCAGTATTTT.

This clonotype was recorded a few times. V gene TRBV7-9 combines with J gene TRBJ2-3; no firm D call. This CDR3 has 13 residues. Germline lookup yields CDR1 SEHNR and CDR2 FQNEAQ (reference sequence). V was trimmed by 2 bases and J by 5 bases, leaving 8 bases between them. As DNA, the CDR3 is TGTGCCAGCAGCTTACGGCCCGAAGATACGCAGTATTTT. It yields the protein CASSLRPEDTQYF.